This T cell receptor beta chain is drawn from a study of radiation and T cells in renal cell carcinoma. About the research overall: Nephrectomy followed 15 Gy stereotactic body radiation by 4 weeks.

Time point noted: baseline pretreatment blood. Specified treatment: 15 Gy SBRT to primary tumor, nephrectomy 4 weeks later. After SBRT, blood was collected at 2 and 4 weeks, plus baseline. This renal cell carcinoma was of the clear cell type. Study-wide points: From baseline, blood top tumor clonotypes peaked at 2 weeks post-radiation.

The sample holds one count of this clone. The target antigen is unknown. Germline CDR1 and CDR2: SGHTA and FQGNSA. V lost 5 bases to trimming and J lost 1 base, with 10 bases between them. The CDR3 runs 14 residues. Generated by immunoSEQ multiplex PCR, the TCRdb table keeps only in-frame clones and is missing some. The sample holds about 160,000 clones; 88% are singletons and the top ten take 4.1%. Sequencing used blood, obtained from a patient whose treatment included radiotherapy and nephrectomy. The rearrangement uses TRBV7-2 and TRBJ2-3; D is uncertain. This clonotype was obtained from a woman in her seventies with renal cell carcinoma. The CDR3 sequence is CASSPDVGTDTQYF. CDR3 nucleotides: TGTGCCAGCAGCCCCGACGTTGGCACAGATACGCAGTATTTT.